This TCR beta chain was documented in a study of shared clonotypes between healthy human individuals. The CDR3 spans 15 residues. V was pared by 1 base and J by 5 bases, with 14 bases between. From germline, CDR1 is SGHVS and CDR2 FQNEAQ. The study drew all its donors from Caucasian adults living in Nashville, Tennessee. Profiled with immunoSEQ multiplex PCR; TCRdb holds only in-frame clones, not every one. This table holds some 2.3 million clones, approximately 93% found once. Sequencing was done on a sample of naive CD4+ T cells from PBMCs. The subset is: CD45RA+ positively selected. This chain links TRBV7-8 with TRBJ1-1, with D possibly TRBD1 on 6 matching bases. This receptor was obtained from a man younger than 35 in good health. Some clones in this sample may be carry-over from other donors' samples. DNA of the CDR3: TGTGCCAGCAGCTTAGAGCTTAACAGGGAGACTGAAGCTTTCTTT. It codes for CASSLELNRETEAFF.